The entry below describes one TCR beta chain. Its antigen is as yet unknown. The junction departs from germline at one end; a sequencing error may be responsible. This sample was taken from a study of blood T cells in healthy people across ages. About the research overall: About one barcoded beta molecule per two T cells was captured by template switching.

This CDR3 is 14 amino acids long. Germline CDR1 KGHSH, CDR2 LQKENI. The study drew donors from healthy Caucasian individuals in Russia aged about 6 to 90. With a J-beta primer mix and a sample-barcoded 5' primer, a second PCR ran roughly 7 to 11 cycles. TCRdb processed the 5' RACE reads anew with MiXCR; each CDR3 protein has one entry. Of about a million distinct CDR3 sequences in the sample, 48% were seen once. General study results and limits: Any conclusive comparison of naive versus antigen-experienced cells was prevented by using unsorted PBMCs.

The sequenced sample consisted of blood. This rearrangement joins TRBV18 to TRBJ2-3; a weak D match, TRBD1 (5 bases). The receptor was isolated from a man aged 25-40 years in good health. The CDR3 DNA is TGTGCCAGCCCACCGACCACAGGTGCAGATACGCAGTATTTT. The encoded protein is CASPPTTGADTQYF.